The T cell receptor beta chain under discussion was sequenced for a study of CD8 T cells in ankylosing spondylitis. TCRdb re-derived calls from the 5' RACE reads in MiXCR, one entry per CDR3 protein. The sample consists of fewer than 550,000 distinct CDR3 sequences, approximately 5.3% of them appearing once. The V end lost 1 base, the J end lost 13 bases, and 20 bases lay between the germline ends. From germline, CDR1 is MDHEN and CDR2 SYDVKM. CDR3 size: 14 residues. This clonotype was recorded many times. Antigen: not known. The study, taken as a whole, reports: Characteristic, it appeared, of ankylosing spondylitis blood was a TCR beta motif of eight highly homologous variants.

Sequences were obtained from blood, either unsorted or a sorted T cell fraction (not recorded which). V gene TRBV28 combines with J gene TRBJ2-7, with D possibly TRBD2 on 7 matching bases. This TCR was sampled from a male donor with ankylosing spondylitis. The CDR3 coding sequence is TGTGCCAGCAGTTTATCCCCCCCCGGGGGGCTCCATTACTTC. It encodes CASSLSPPGGLHYF. Together with reference TRBV28 and TRBJ2-7, the CDR3 gives the full variable domain: DVKVTQSSRYLVKRTGEKVFLECVQDMDHENMFWYRQDPGLGLRLIYFSYDVKMKEKGDIPEGYSVSREKKERFSLILESASTNQTSMYLCASSLSPPGGLHYFGPGTRLTVT.